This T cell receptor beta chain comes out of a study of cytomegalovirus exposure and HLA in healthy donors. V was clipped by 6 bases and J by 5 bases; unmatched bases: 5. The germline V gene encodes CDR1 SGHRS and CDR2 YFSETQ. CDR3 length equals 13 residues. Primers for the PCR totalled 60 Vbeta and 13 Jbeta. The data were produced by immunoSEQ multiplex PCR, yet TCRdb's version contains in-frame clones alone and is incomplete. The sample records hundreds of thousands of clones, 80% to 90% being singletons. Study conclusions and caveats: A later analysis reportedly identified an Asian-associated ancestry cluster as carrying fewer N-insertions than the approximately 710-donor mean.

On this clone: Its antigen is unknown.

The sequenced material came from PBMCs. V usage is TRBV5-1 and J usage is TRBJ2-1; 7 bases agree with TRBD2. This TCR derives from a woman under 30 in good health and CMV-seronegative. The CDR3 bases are TGCGCCAGCACCACTAGCGTCAACAATGAGCAGTTCTTC. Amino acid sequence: CASTTSVNNEQFF. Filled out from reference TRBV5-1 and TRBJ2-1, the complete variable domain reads KAGVTQTPRYLIKTRGQQVTLSCSPISGHRSVSWYQQTPGQGLQFLFEYFSETQRNKGNFPGRFSGRQFSNSRSEMNVSTLELGDSALYLCASTTSVNNEQFFGPGTRLTVL.